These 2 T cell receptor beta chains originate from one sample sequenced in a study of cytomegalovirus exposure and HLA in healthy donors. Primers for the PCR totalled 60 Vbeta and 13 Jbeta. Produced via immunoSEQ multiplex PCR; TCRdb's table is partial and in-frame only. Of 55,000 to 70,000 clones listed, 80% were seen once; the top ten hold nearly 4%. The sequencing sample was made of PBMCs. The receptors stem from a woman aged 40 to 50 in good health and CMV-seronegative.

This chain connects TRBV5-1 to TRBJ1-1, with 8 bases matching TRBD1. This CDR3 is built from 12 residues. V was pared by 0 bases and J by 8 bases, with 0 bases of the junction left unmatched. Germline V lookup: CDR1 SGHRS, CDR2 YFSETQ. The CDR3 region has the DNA TGCGCCAGCAGCTTGGACAGGGGGGAAGCTTTCTTT. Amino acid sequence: CASSLDRGEAFF.

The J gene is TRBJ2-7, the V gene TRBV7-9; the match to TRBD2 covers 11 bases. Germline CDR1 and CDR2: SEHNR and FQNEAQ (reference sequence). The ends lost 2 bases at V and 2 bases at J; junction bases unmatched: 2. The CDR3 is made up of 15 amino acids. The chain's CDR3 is CASSLTSGGTYEQYF. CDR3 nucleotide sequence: TGTGCCAGCAGCTTAACTAGCGGGGGTACCTACGAGCAGTACTTC.